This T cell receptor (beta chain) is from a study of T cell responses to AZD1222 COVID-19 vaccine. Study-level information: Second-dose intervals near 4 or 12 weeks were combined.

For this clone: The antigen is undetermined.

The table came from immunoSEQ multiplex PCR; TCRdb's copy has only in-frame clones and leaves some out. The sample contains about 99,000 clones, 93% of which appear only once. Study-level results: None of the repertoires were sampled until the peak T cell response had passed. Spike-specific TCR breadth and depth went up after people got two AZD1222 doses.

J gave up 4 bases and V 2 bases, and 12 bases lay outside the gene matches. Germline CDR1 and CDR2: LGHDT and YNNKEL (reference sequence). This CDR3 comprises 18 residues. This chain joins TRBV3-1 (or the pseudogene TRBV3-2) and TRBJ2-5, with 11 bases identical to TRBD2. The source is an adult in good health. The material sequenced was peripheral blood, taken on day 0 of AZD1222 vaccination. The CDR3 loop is CASSQQNTLAGVSETQYF. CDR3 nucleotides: TGTGCCAGCAGCCAACAAAACACACTAGCGGGAGTTTCAGAGACCCAGTACTTC.